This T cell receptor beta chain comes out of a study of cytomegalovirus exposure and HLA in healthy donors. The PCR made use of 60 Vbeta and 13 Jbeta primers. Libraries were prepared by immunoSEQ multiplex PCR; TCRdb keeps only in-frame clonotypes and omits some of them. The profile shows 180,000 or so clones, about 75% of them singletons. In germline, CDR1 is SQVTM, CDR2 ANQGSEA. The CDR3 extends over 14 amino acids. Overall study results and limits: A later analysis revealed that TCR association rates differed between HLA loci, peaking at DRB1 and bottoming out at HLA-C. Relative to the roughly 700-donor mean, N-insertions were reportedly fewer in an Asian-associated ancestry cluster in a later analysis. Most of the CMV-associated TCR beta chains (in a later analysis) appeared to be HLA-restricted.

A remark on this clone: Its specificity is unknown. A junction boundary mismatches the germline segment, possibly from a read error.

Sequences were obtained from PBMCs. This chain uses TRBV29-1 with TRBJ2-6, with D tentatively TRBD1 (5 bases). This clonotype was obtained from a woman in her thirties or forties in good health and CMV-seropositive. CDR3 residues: CSVEAYSGANVPTF. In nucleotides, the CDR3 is TGCAGCGTTGAAGCCTACTCTGGGGCCAACGTCCCGACTTTC.